Listed here are 27 T cell receptor beta chains from one sample, sequenced in a study of cytotoxic CD8 clonotypes in ibrutinib-treated CLL. The assay was immunoSEQ multiplex PCR, and TCRdb's table has in-frame clones only and misses some. The repertoire includes around 21,000 clones, around 68% of them detected once, and 26% sits in the top ten. The sequenced sample was PBMCs, obtained before ibrutinib treatment. The receptors here all came from a human donor with chronic lymphocytic leukemia.

The chain employs TRBV6-6 and TRBJ1-1; D unresolved. V was shortened by 6 bases and J by 5 bases, with 16 bases between the two germline ends. The germline CDR1 and CDR2 sequences are MNHNY and SVGAGI (reference sequence). The CDR3 has 14 residues. The CDR3 sequence: CASSLQGRVTEAFF. CDR3 DNA: TGTGCCAGCAGCCTACAAGGTAGGGTGACTGAAGCTTTCTTT.

For the CDR3, the DNA is TGTGCCAGCAGCTTAACTAGCGGGATGGGGCCGGTTCATCGGATCACAGATACGCAGTATTTT. Translated, it gives CASSLTSGMGPVHRITDTQYF. The chain recombines TRBV7-3 with TRBJ2-3; 8 nucleotides match TRBD2. V lost 0 bases and J lost 2; bases outside the gene matches: 19. The germline CDR1 and CDR2 sequences are SGHTA and FQGTGA. CDR3 length equals 21 residues.

This clone has a single count. The V call is TRBV7-3, the J call TRBJ2-5; D gene uncertain. Trimming cost V 2 bases and J 4 bases, with 8 bases left between them. The germline gives CDR1 SGHTA, CDR2 FQGTGA. The CDR3 covers 13 residues. The chain's CDR3 is CASSLSSLETQYF. CDR3 nucleotides: TGTGCCAGCAGCTTATCCTCCTTAGAGACCCAGTACTTC. Together with reference TRBV7-3 and TRBJ2-5, the CDR3 gives the full variable domain: GAGVSQTPSNKVTEKGKYVELRCDPISGHTALYWYRQSLGQGPEFLIYFQGTGAADDSGLPNDRFFAVRPEGSVSTLKIQRTERGDSAVYLCASSLSSLETQYFGPGTRLLVL.

The chain couples TRBV11-2 to TRBJ2-3, with D uncertain. Between the trimmed V and J ends, which lost 5 bases and 3 bases, there was a span of 6 bases. The CDR3 sequence is 12 residues long. Germline V gene data show CDR1 as SGHAT and CDR2 as FQNNGV. As DNA, the CDR3 is TGTGCCAGCAGCCCCTCTACAGATACGCAGTATTTT. Protein product: CASSPSTDTQYF.

The chain carries TRBV7-9 and TRBJ2-2; 8 bases fit TRBD2. Trimming cost V 8 bases and J 4 bases; bases outside gene matches: 21. Germline CDR1 and CDR2: SEHNR and FQNEAQ (reference sequence). The CDR3 is 19 amino acids. Here the CDR3 reads CASGPPWSGSGIGTGELFF. CDR3 bases: TGTGCCAGCGGCCCCCCTTGGAGCGGGAGTGGGATCGGCACCGGGGAGCTGTTTTTT.

This clone was recorded a few times. This chain links TRBV23-1 with TRBJ1-1; D not resolved. TRBV23-1 is an open reading frame, and its role is uncertain. The CDR3 totals 16 residues. Trimming shortened V by 4 bases and J by 0 bases, and 15 bases separated the two germline ends. CDR3 region: CASSPPRVQVNTEAFF. The CDR3, as DNA: TGCGCCAGCAGTCCCCCGCGAGTACAAGTGAACACTGAAGCTTTCTTT.

This clone turned up a few times. V is TRBV5-4 and J is TRBJ2-3; unclear D gene. The CDR3 sequence is 13 residues long. Per germline, CDR1 SGHNT and CDR2 YYREEE (reference sequence). V lost 0 bases and J 4 bases, leaving 6 bases between the germline ends. The CDR3 DNA reads as TGTGCCAGCAGCTTGGACGGACCAGATACGCAGTATTTT. It yields the protein CASSLDGPDTQYF.

This clone has only one observation. The V call is TRBV29-1, the J call TRBJ2-3; D unclear. V shed 6 bases and J shed 1 base, with 11 bases lying between them. Germline-derived CDR1 and CDR2 are SQVTM and ANQGSEA. The CDR3 is made up of 13 amino acids. Here the CDR3 reads CSVNKGGTDTQYF. DNA for the CDR3: TGCAGCGTGAACAAGGGCGGCACAGATACGCAGTATTTT.

The chain carries TRBV6-1 and TRBJ2-1; perhaps TRBD2 as D (5 bases). The germline gives CDR1 MNHNS, CDR2 SASEGT. This CDR3 region has 15 residues. Here the CDR3 reads CVVPFLGVADNEQFF. For the CDR3, the DNA is TGTGTCGTACCTTTCCTGGGAGTCGCCGACAATGAGCAGTTCTTC.

This clone was found a few times. The chain uses TRBV19 and TRBJ2-3, with 14 bases that match TRBD2. This CDR3 has 16 amino acids. The germline V gene has CDR1 LNHDA and CDR2 SQIVND (reference sequence). Trimming took 0 bases from V and 6 from J; bases not matched to a gene: 2. In DNA form, the CDR3 reads TGTGCCAGTAGTATAGAGGGGACTAGCGGGAGTGATACGCAGTATTTT. Protein: CASSIEGTSGSDTQYF.

The V and J genes are TRBV7-2 and TRBJ2-2, with D uncertain. This CDR3 region has 13 residues. Trimming took off 0 bases at V and 4 bases at J, with 3 bases between the two ends. Per the germline V gene, CDR1 is SGHTA and CDR2 is FQGNSA. This chain's CDR3 is CASSLAATGELFF. Written as DNA, the CDR3 is TGTGCCAGCAGCTTAGCTGCCACCGGGGAGCTGTTTTTT.

V is TRBV14 and J is TRBJ2-1; no reliable D call. The CDR3 extends over 14 amino acids. Trimming removed 1 base from V and 3 bases from J, with 7 bases in between. Looked up from germline, CDR1 is SGHDN and CDR2 is FVKESK. The CDR3: CASSQGYYYNEQFF. Here the CDR3 DNA reads TGTGCCAGCAGCCAAGGTTACTACTACAATGAGCAGTTCTTC.

This rearrangement joins TRBV5-4 to TRBJ2-1; TRBD1 might be the D (5 bases). The germline V gene encodes CDR1 SGHNT and CDR2 YYREEE (reference sequence). The CDR3 consists of 14 residues. V gave up 7 bases and J gave up 0 bases, with 11 bases separating them. The CDR3 sequence: CASGDRASYNEQFF. For the CDR3, the DNA is TGTGCCAGCGGTGACAGAGCCTCCTACAATGAGCAGTTCTTC.

CDR3 in DNA: TGCAGCGTTGAAGTAGGGTACGAGCAGTACTTC. Residues: CSVEVGYEQYF. The chain links TRBV29-1 to TRBJ2-7; D is uncertain. The CDR3 has 11 residues. Trimming stripped 1 base from V and 4 bases from J, with 5 bases between. Per the germline V gene, CDR1 is SQVTM and CDR2 is ANQGSEA.

This chain joins TRBV27 and TRBJ2-4; 7 bases match TRBD1. Germline CDR1 MNHEY, CDR2 SMNVEV (reference sequence). V shed 5 bases and J 8 bases; nucleotides not matched to a gene: 18. The CDR3 has 17 residues. The CDR3 DNA follows: TGTGCCAGCAGTACCAGCAGCGAGGGACAGAGTCGGGACATTCAGTACTTC. Amino acid sequence: CASSTSSEGQSRDIQYF.

This clone was seen a few times. The chain is built from TRBV29-1 and TRBJ2-2, with 10 nucleotides matching TRBD2. V shed 5 bases, J shed 6 bases, and the junction held 9 bases outside the gene matches. Germline assignment: CDR1 SQVTM and CDR2 ANQGSEA. The CDR3 is 15 amino acids. CDR3 loop: CSVSAAGGLAGELFF. CDR3 DNA sequence: TGCAGCGTTTCCGCAGCGGGAGGGTTGGCCGGGGAGCTGTTTTTT.

There are a few counts of this clone. The CDR3 is CASSPGTGVNQPQHF. CDR3 nucleotides: TGTGCCAGCAGTCCGGGGACAGGGGTTAATCAGCCCCAGCATTTT. This chain links TRBV6-5 with TRBJ1-5, with 10 bases lining up with TRBD1. Germline V gene sequence: CDR1 MNHEY, CDR2 SVGAGI. V was clipped by 5 bases and J by 4 bases; unmatched bases: 5. There are 15 residues in the CDR3.

The V call is TRBV5-1, the J call TRBJ2-5; D is undetermined. The germline CDR1 and CDR2 sequences are SGHRS and YFSETQ. The CDR3 runs 15 residues. The germline V and J ends were trimmed by 0 bases and 5 bases, with 14 bases remaining between them. In DNA, the CDR3 is TGCGCCAGCAGCTTGGTAGGCCAGGCTGCGGAGACCCAGTACTTC. It yields the protein CASSLVGQAAETQYF.

The gene calls are TRBV10-3 and TRBJ2-3; TRBD2 matches at 9 bases. Germline V CDR1 and CDR2: ENHRY, SYGVKD. J lost 3 bases, V lost 10 bases, and 5 bases had no gene match. This CDR3 contains 13 residues. The CDR3 region is CATRLAETDTQYF. The CDR3 nucleotides read TGTGCCACCCGACTAGCGGAGACAGATACGCAGTATTTT.

This clone was observed once. The genes are TRBV18 and TRBJ2-4; D call uncertain. This CDR3 is 14 amino acids long. The V and J ends lost 2 bases and 9 bases respectively, with 14 bases between them. Per the germline V gene, CDR1 is KGHSH and CDR2 is LQKENI. In DNA, the CDR3 is TGTGCCAGCTCACCAGGGGTGGACGTGGGCATTCAGTACTTC. Translating it yields CASSPGVDVGIQYF. The whole variable domain, remainder taken from reference TRBV18 and TRBJ2-4, is NAGVMQNPRHLVRRRGQEARLRCSPMKGHSHVYWYRQLPEEGLKFMVYLQKENIIDESGMPKERFSAEFPKEGPSILRIQQVVRGDSAAYFCASSPGVDVGIQYFGAGTRLSVL.

This chain links TRBV11-2 with TRBJ1-4, with a weak D call TRBD1 (6 bases). The germline V gene has CDR1 SGHAT and CDR2 FQNNGV. CDR3 length: 15 residues. Trimming shortened V by 3 bases and J by 7 bases, and 15 bases separated the two germline ends. The CDR3 bases are TGTGCCAGCAGCTTTTGGGGGGGCGCGAGTGAAAAACTGTTTTTT. This translates into CASSFWGGASEKLFF.

The chain employs TRBV5-1 and TRBJ2-3; 7 bases are shared with TRBD1. This CDR3 is 15 amino acids long. Germline CDR1 reads SGHRS; CDR2 reads YFSETQ. V trimming: 0 bases; J trimming: 4 bases; junction bases outside the gene matches: 5. In DNA, the CDR3 is TGCGCCAGCAGCTTGGATAGGGGGCGCCCAGATACGCAGTATTTT. Encoded protein: CASSLDRGRPDTQYF.

The chain carries TRBV5-1 and TRBJ1-2, with 9 bases lining up with TRBD1. Germline lookup yields CDR1 SGHRS and CDR2 YFSETQ. This CDR3 is 16 amino acids long. V lost 4 bases and J lost 4; bases outside the gene matches: 11. CDR3 DNA: TGCGCCAGCAGCATAGGGACAGGGTGGTGGTCCTATGGCTACACCTTC. As protein: CASSIGTGWWSYGYTF.

The rearrangement uses TRBV5-1 and TRBJ2-3; weak D call: TRBD1 (6 bases). In germline, CDR1 is SGHRS, CDR2 YFSETQ. V was pared by 2 bases and J by 6 bases, with 13 bases between. This CDR3 contains 14 residues. The CDR3: CASSLGGRLDTQYF. The DNA of the CDR3 is TGCGCCAGCAGCTTAGGGGGTAGGTTGGATACGCAGTATTTT.

The chain couples TRBV28 to TRBJ1-1; D is ambiguous. This CDR3 has 14 residues. The germline gives CDR1 MDHEN, CDR2 SYDVKM. Trimming took 3 bases from V and 1 from J, leaving 9 bases between them. Here the CDR3 reads CASSFLVKNTEAFF. CDR3 DNA: TGTGCCAGCAGTTTTCTAGTTAAGAACACTGAAGCTTTCTTT.

There are a few counts of this clone. The rearrangement links TRBV5-1 to TRBJ2-3; TRBD1 matches at 8 bases. CDR1 SGHRS and CDR2 YFSETQ come from the germline V gene. The CDR3 consists of 15 residues. V lost 7 bases and J lost 5; bases outside the gene matches: 12. The CDR3 nucleotides read TGCGCCAGCTACCCGAGTCAGGGGGCGATAGATACGCAGTATTTT. Protein: CASYPSQGAIDTQYF.

The V call is TRBV27, the J call TRBJ2-7; 11 positions match TRBD2. This CDR3 is built from 15 residues. Losses at the gene ends were 3 bases for V and 3 bases for J; bases not matched to a gene: 4. CDR1 is MNHEY and CDR2 is SMNVEV in the germline V gene (reference sequence). CDR3: CASSLIAGGVYEQYF. The CDR3 DNA follows: TGTGCCAGCAGTTTGATAGCGGGAGGGGTCTACGAGCAGTACTTC.